This T cell receptor (beta chain) comes out of a study of a mutant IDH1 vaccine in newly diagnosed glioma. Across the whole study: Patients arrived already treated with radiotherapy, temozolomide, or both, most having had both.

Sequencing was performed with immunoSEQ multiplex PCR; in TCRdb, only in-frame clones are kept and a portion is missing. The sample has fewer than 100,000 clones, 91% seen once. A word on this clone: The antigen is unknown. Other DNA sequences from this sample encode an identical CDR3 as well.

The sample's time point: week 5, during vaccination. A single vaccine dose contained 300 ug of mutant IDH1 20-mer peptide, and topical imiquimod was used with it. New WHO grade 3 or 4 IDH1-mutant, ATRX-lost astrocytomas were present in all donors. Study-wide results and caveats: Across multiple MHC alleles, 93.3% of patients had vaccine-induced responses.

This material consisted of PBMCs, taken from a glioma patient whose treatment included an IDH1 peptide vaccine. The sequence came from a woman between 50 and 59 years old with glioma.

The CDR3 region is CASSLPGTYGYTF. In DNA, the CDR3 is TGTGCCAGCAGTTTACCCGGGACGTATGGCTACACCTTC. V gene TRBV28 combines with J gene TRBJ1-2, with D tentatively TRBD1 (5 bases). This CDR3 is built from 13 residues. Germline lookup yields CDR1 MDHEN and CDR2 SYDVKM. V was shortened by 2 bases and J by 5 bases, with 9 bases between the two germline ends.